This TCR beta chain was found in a study of blood T cell repertoires in COVID-19. In the study overall: Samples of COVID-19 (acute and convalescent) were obtained from the United States, Italy and Spain. T cells, B-cell-depleted T cells, or PBMCs provided the cDNA or gDNA that served as material.

Generated by immunoSEQ multiplex PCR, the TCRdb table keeps only in-frame clones and is missing some. Of 250,000 or so clones in the sample, under 90% were seen once. The CDR3 is 13 residues long. The V and J ends lost 3 bases and 3 bases respectively, with 8 bases between them. Germline V gene data show CDR1 as KGHDR and CDR2 as SFDVKD. Sequenced: peripheral blood. This sequence originates from a woman aged 40-49 years who had recovered from COVID-19. The rearrangement links TRBV24-1 to TRBJ2-7, with D possibly matching TRBD1 (5 bases). As DNA, the CDR3 is TGTGCCACCAGTGATGGACACCTCTACGAGCAGTACTTC. Its protein product is CATSDGHLYEQYF.